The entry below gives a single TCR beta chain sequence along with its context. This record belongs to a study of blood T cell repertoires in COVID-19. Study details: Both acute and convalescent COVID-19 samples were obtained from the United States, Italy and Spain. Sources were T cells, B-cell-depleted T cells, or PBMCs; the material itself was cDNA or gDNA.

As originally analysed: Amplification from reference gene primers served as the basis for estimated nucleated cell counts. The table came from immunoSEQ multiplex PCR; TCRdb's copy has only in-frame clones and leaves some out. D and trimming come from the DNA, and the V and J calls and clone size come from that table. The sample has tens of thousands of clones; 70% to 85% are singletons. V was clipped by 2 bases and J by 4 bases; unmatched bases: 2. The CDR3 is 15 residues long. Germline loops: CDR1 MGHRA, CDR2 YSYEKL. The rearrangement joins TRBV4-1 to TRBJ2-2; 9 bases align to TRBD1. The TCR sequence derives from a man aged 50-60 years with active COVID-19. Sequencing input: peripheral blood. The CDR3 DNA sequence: TGCGCCAGCAGCCAATGGGACAGGGCCACCGGGGAGCTGTTTTTT. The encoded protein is CASSQWDRATGELFF.